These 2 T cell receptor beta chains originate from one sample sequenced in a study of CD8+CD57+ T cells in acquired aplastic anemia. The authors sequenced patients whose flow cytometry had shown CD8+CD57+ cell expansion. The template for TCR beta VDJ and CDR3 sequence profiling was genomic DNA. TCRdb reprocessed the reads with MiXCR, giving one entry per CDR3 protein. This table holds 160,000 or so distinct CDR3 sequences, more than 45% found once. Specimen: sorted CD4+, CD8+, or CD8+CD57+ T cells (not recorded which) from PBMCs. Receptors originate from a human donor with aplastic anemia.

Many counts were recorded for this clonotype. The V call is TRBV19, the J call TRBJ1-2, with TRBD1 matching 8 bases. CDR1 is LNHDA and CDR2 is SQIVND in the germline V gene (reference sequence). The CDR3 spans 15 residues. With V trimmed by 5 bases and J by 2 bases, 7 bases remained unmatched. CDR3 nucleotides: TGTGCCAGTAGTCCTGGACAGGGAGGAAACTATGGCTACACCTTC. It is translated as CASSPGQGGNYGYTF. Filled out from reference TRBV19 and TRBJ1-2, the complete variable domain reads DGGITQSPKYLFRKEGQNVTLSCEQNLNHDAMYWYRQDPGQGLRLIYYSQIVNDFQKGDIAEGYSVSREKKESFPLTVTSAQKNPTAFYLCASSPGQGGNYGYTFGSGTRLTVV.

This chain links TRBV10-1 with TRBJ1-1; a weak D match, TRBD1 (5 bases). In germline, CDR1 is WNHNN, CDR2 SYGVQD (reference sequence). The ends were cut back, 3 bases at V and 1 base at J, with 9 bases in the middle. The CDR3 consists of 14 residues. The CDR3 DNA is TGCGCCAGCAGTGACCAGGGTGGGAACACTGAAGCTTTCTTT. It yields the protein CASSDQGGNTEAFF.